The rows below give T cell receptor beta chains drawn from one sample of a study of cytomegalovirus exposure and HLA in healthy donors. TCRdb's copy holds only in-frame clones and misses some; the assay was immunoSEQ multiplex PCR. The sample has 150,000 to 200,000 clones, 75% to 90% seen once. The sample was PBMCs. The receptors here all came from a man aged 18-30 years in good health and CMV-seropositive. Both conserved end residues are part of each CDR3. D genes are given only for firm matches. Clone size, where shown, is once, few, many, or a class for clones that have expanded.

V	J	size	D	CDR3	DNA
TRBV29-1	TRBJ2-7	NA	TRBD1	CSVETGALSYEQYF	TGCAGCGTGGAGACAGGGGCCCTCTCCTACGAGCAGTACTTC
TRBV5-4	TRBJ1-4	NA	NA	CASSLGGETNEKLFF	TGTGCCAGCAGCTTGGGGGGGGAAACTAATGAAAAACTGTTTTTT
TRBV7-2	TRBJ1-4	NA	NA	CASSLDRNLEKLFF	TGTGCCAGCAGCTTAGACAGGAATCTTGAAAAACTGTTTTTT
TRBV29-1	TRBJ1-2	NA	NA	CSVEISSGGYGYTF	TGCAGCGTTGAAATCTCGTCCGGTGGTTATGGCTACACCTTC
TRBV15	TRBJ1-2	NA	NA	CATSRAARVLDGYTF	TGTGCCACCAGCAGAGCTGCCAGGGTTTTGGATGGCTACACCTTC
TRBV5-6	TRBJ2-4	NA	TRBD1	CASSLGTGRLAKNIQYF	TGTGCCAGCAGCTTGGGGACAGGGAGATTAGCCAAAAACATTCAGTACTTC
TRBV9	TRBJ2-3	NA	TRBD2	CASSGPGLAGGTDTQYF	TGTGCCAGCAGCGGTCCGGGGTTAGCGGGGGGGACAGATACGCAGTATTTT
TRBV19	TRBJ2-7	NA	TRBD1	CASSTQGAMYEQYF	TGTGCCAGTAGTACACAGGGGGCCATGTACGAGCAGTACTTC
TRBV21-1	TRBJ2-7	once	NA	CASEHGSYSYEQYF	TGTGCCAGCGAGCACGGGAGTTACTCCTACGAGCAGTACTTC
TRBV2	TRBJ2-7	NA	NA	CASRVATYEQYF	TGTGCCAGCAGGGTGGCAACCTACGAGCAGTACTTC
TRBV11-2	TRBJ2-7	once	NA	CASSLVRGSYEQYF	TGTGCCAGCAGCTTAGTTCGGGGGTCCTACGAGCAGTACTTC
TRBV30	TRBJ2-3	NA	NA	CAWGVGTSEYF	NA
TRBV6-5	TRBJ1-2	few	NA	CASSLQGIYGYTF	TGTGCCAGCAGTTTGCAGGGGATCTATGGCTACACCTTC
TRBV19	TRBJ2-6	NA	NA	CASSNLSAGANVLTF	TGTGCCAGTAGTAACCTCAGCGCTGGGGCCAACGTCCTGACTTTC
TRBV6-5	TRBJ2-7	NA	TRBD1	CASRRQGNQEQYF	TGTGCCAGCAGACGACAGGGAAACCAAGAGCAGTACTTC
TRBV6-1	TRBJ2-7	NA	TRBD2	CASSEGKTWRGEGYEQYF	TGTGCCAGCAGTGAGGGCAAGACCTGGCGGGGGGAGGGGTACGAGCAGTACTTC
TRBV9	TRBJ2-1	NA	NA	CASSVTNFGAYNEQFF	TGTGCCAGCAGCGTTACCAATTTTGGGGCTTACAATGAGCAGTTCTTC
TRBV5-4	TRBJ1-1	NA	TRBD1	CASSYPTGQNTEAFF	TGTGCCAGCAGCTACCCGACAGGGCAGAACACTGAAGCTTTCTTT
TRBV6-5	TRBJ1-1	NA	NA	CASSEQQMNTEAFF	TGTGCCAGCAGTGAGCAACAGATGAACACTGAAGCTTTCTTT
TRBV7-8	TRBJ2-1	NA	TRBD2	CASSSGTSAYTEQFF	TGTGCCAGCAGCTCCGGGACTAGTGCCTACACTGAGCAGTTCTTC
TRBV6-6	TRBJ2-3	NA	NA	CASSYIREDTQYF	TGTGCCAGCAGTTACATCAGGGAAGATACGCAGTATTTT
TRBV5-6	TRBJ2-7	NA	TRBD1	CASSLVDRESSYEQYF	TGTGCCAGCAGCTTGGTTGACAGGGAATCCTCCTACGAGCAGTACTTC